Presented here are 19 T cell receptor beta chains from one specimen sequenced in a study of CD8 T cells in Susac syndrome. RNA in amounts of roughly 0.45 to 1 ug was reverse transcribed with random hexamers. TCRdb redid the calling of the immunoSEQ multiplex PCR reads with MiXCR, one entry per CDR3 protein. This sample carries 95,000 to 150,000 distinct CDR3 sequences, approximately 96% of them seen once, and the ten largest clones take approximately 0.15%. The specimen sequenced was CD4+ T cells from PBMCs. These receptors came from a human donor with Susac syndrome.

The chain is built from TRBV5-1 and TRBJ1-2; no reliable D call. Trimming pared 0 bases from V and 4 bases from J, leaving 7 bases between. This CDR3 contains 13 residues. Germline CDR1 reads SGHRS; CDR2 reads YFSETQ. CDR3 loop: CASSLEPVYGYTF. Written as DNA, the CDR3 is TGCGCCAGCAGCTTGGAACCAGTCTATGGCTACACCTTC.

The J gene is TRBJ1-1, the V gene TRBV3-1; 7 bases are shared with TRBD1. This CDR3 comprises 17 residues. Germline V gene lookup returns CDR1 LGHDT and CDR2 YNNKEL (reference sequence). V gave up 1 base and J gave up 1 base; unmatched junction bases: 9. Here the CDR3 DNA reads TGTGCCAGCAGCCAAGGAGGGGGCACTGCGCGGAACACTGAAGCTTTCTTT. Protein: CASSQGGGTARNTEAFF. The variable domain in full, with the rest retrieved from reference TRBV3-1 and TRBJ1-1, is DTAVSQTPKYLVTQMGNDKSIKCEQNLGHDTMYWYKQDSKKFLKIMFSYNNKELIINETVPNRFSPKSPDKAHLNLHINSLELGDSAVYFCASSQGGGTARNTEAFFGQGTRLTVV.

The chain links TRBV2 to TRBJ2-2; tentative D call: TRBD1 (6 bases). This CDR3 spans 12 amino acids. V was trimmed by 9 bases and J by 7 bases, leaving 12 bases between them. Germline V gene lookup returns CDR1 SNHLY and CDR2 FYNNEI. DNA of the CDR3: TGTGCCAGTCACAGGGATAGCGGGGAGCTGTTTTTT. The encoded protein is CASHRDSGELFF.

The J gene is TRBJ2-3, the V gene TRBV4-3; no clear D gene. CDR3 length: 17 amino acids. Germline CDR1 LGHNA, CDR2 YSLEER. V shed 0 bases and J shed 0 bases, with 13 bases lying between them. The CDR3 DNA follows: TGCGCCAGCAGCCAAGAGGCGACACAGACTAGCACAGATACGCAGTATTTT. Translation: CASSQEATQTSTDTQYF.

The chain carries TRBV18 and TRBJ2-3, with TRBD1 matching 8 bases. The CDR3 is 14 residues long. Germline trimming cut 6 bases from V and 4 bases from J; bases unmatched to any gene: 6. Per the germline V gene, CDR1 is KGHSH and CDR2 is LQKENI. The CDR3 nucleotides are TGTGCCAGCTCTTCCGGGACAGGTGCAGATACGCAGTATTTT. Translation gives CASSSGTGADTQYF.

The sample holds one count of this clonotype. The chain couples TRBV4-1 to TRBJ2-1; a weak D match, TRBD2 (5 bases). The germline gives CDR1 MGHRA, CDR2 YSYEKL. V was cut by 6 bases and J by 0 bases, with 18 bases left in between. The CDR3 spans 17 residues. CDR3 region: CASREAGAASSYNEQFF. The CDR3 region has the DNA TGCGCCAGCAGAGAAGCTGGAGCGGCAAGCTCCTACAATGAGCAGTTCTTC.

The chain employs TRBV4-2 and TRBJ2-7; TRBD2 might be the D (6 bases). Germline CDR1 and CDR2: LGHNA and YNFKEQ. Trimming shortened V by 5 bases and J by 3 bases, and 14 bases separated the two germline ends. The CDR3 sequence is 14 residues long. The DNA for the CDR3 is TGTGCCAGCAGCGTATCGCGGGACGGCTACGAGCAGTACTTC. Its protein product is CASSVSRDGYEQYF.

This sequence joins TRBV20-1 and TRBJ2-3, with D unresolved. Trimming stripped 2 bases from V and 0 bases from J, with 6 bases between. From germline, CDR1 is DFQATT and CDR2 SNEGSKA (reference sequence). CDR3 length: 13 amino acids. DNA for the CDR3: TGCAGTGCTAGAACCCGGAGCACAGATACGCAGTATTTT. Its protein product is CSARTRSTDTQYF.

This chain joins TRBV30 and TRBJ2-2; D might be TRBD2 (7 bases). Germline values: CDR1 GTSNPN, CDR2 SVGIG (reference sequence). V lost 1 base and J 7 bases, leaving 13 bases between the germline ends. The CDR3 has 14 amino acids. The CDR3: CAWSGGGGRGELFF. Written as DNA, the CDR3 is TGTGCCTGGAGTGGGGGGGGCGGCCGCGGGGAGCTGTTTTTT.

The chain uses TRBV3-1 and TRBJ2-1; 10 bases match TRBD2. There are 16 residues in the CDR3. J gave up 9 bases and V 0 bases, and 8 bases lay outside the gene matches. CDR1 and CDR2 (germline): LGHDT, YNNKEL (reference sequence). The CDR3 reads CASSQDPLAGVSEQFF. The CDR3 bases are TGTGCCAGCAGCCAAGATCCCCTAGCGGGAGTGAGTGAGCAGTTCTTC.

This clonotype was recorded once. J is TRBJ1-2 and V is TRBV25-1; 8 positions match TRBD1. CDR1 and CDR2 from the germline V gene are MGHDK and SYGVNS. This CDR3 has 15 amino acids. The V segment lost 0 bases and the J segment 8 bases; nucleotides outside the gene matches: 8. The CDR3 loop reads CASSEYGAGGLGYTF. The CDR3 DNA reads TGTGCCAGCAGTGAATATGGTGCAGGGGGCCTCGGCTACACCTTC.

The chain joins TRBV30 to TRBJ1-1; D possibly corresponds to TRBD1 (5 bases). The V gene's germline CDR1 is GTSNPN and CDR2 SVGIG (reference sequence). This CDR3 has 15 residues. Trimming pared 0 bases from V and 4 bases from J, leaving 15 bases between. The DNA for the CDR3 is TGTGCCTGGAGTGTAAGAGGGGATCATAGCACTGAAGCTTTCTTT. This gives the protein CAWSVRGDHSTEAFF.

The CDR3 here is CASSLQGARETQYF. In nucleotides, the CDR3 is TGTGCCAGCAGCTTACAGGGGGCCAGAGAGACCCAGTACTTC. This rearrangement joins TRBV7-2 to TRBJ2-5, with 8 bases identical to TRBD1. In germline, CDR1 is SGHTA, CDR2 FQGNSA. V lost 2 bases, J lost 4 bases, and 3 bases stayed unmatched. The CDR3 loop spans 14 amino acids.

The rearrangement links TRBV5-1 to TRBJ2-2; D might be TRBD1 (5 bases). The CDR3 sequence is 13 residues long. Germline lookup yields CDR1 SGHRS and CDR2 YFSETQ. Trimming removed 6 bases at V and 1 base at J, with 7 bases between. CDR3 protein: CASTDRNTGELFF. In DNA form, the CDR3 reads TGCGCCAGCACCGACAGGAACACCGGGGAGCTGTTTTTT.

The V gene is TRBV5-1, the J gene TRBJ2-2; 11 positions agree with TRBD1. CDR3 length: 16 residues. Germline V gives CDR1 SGHRS, CDR2 YFSETQ. J gave up 5 bases and V 2 bases, and 5 bases lay outside the gene matches. The CDR3 bases are TGCGCCAGCAGCTTTTCCGGGACAGGGGGAACCGGGGAGCTGTTTTTT. Its protein product is CASSFSGTGGTGELFF. Full variable domain (missing parts from reference TRBV5-1 and TRBJ2-2): KAGVTQTPRYLIKTRGQQVTLSCSPISGHRSVSWYQQTPGQGLQFLFEYFSETQRNKGNFPGRFSGRQFSNSRSEMNVSTLELGDSALYLCASSFSGTGGTGELFFGEGSRLTVL.

The chain carries TRBV28 and TRBJ2-3; 8 bases are shared with TRBD2. Germline-derived CDR1 and CDR2 are MDHEN and SYDVKM. With 8 bases clipped from V and 4 bases from J, the junction kept 2 bases outside the gene matches. This CDR3 is built from 12 residues. This CDR3 reads CASGTRADTQYF. Here the CDR3 DNA reads TGTGCCAGCGGGACTAGGGCAGATACGCAGTATTTT.

The chain carries TRBV6-1 and TRBJ2-1, with 12 bases fitting TRBD2. The germline CDR1 and CDR2 sequences are MNHNS and SASEGT. Unmatched junction bases numbered 10, after V lost 4 bases and J lost 9 bases. CDR3 length: 16 amino acids. The CDR3 sequence: CASSALTSGRKSEQFF. The DNA for the CDR3 is TGTGCCAGCAGTGCCCTGACTAGCGGGAGAAAAAGTGAGCAGTTCTTC.

This rearrangement joins TRBV5-4 to TRBJ2-7, with 7 bases aligning to TRBD2. Germline V gene data show CDR1 as SGHNT and CDR2 as YYREEE (reference sequence). Trimming took 4 bases from V and 0 from J; bases not matched to a gene: 1. The CDR3 covers 13 residues. Written as DNA, the CDR3 is TGTGCCAGCAGCAGGACTAGCTCCTACGAGCAGTACTTC. Residues: CASSRTSSYEQYF.

The CDR3 DNA is TGTGCCTGGAGTAATGGCGGACAGGGAGATGAAAAACTGTTTTTT. Amino acids: CAWSNGGQGDEKLFF. V is TRBV30 and J is TRBJ1-4; TRBD1 matches at 8 bases. J was trimmed by 6 bases and V by 2 bases; bases with no gene match: 8. This CDR3 contains 15 residues. CDR1 GTSNPN and CDR2 SVGIG come from the germline V gene (reference sequence).